This is a list of T cell receptor beta chains from one sample in a study of T cell responses to AZD1222 COVID-19 vaccine. Here immunoSEQ multiplex PCR was the method, and the copy in TCRdb shows in-frame clones only, minus some. The sample contains roughly 140,000 clones, approximately 86% of which appear only once. This specimen consisted of peripheral blood, obtained after recovery from COVID-19. Receptor source: an adult who had recovered from COVID-19. Both conserved end residues are part of each CDR3. A D gene is named only where the DNA matches it firmly. Some rows mark clone size as missing; the rest say once, few, many or name a class of expanded clone.

V,size,length,D,J,DNA,CDR3
TRBV19,once,15,TRBD1,TRBJ2-1,TGTGCCAGTAAGGGACAGGGAACGCTAAGCAATGAGCAGTTCTTC,CASKGQGTLSNEQFF
TRBV18,NA,11,NA,TRBJ2-1,TGTGCCAGCTCGGGGGACAATGAGCAGTTCTTC,CASSGDNEQFF
TRBV6-2/TRBV6-3,NA,12,NA,TRBJ2-2,TGTGCCAGCAGTTTATCTGCCGGGGAGCTGTTTTTT,CASSLSAGELFF
TRBV19,NA,16,TRBD1,TRBJ1-5,TGTGCCAGTAGTATAGGGACAGGGTATAGCAATCAGCCCCAGCATTTT,CASSIGTGYSNQPQHF
TRBV5-4,once,15,NA,TRBJ2-7,TGTGCCAGCAGCTTGGATCTAGCCAACACCTACGAGCAGTACTTC,CASSLDLANTYEQYF
TRBV10-2,NA,15,TRBD1,TRBJ2-1,TGCGCCAGCAGTGATAGGCAGGGGGCTACCAATGAGCAGTTCTTC,CASSDRQGATNEQFF
TRBV27,NA,14,TRBD2,TRBJ2-3,TGTGCCAGCTCCGGGGGGGCTAGCACAGATACGCAGTATTTT,CASSGGASTDTQYF
TRBV15,NA,17,NA,TRBJ1-1,TGTGCCACCAGCAGAGAGTTGGCAGGGGATCGGGGGACTGAAGCTTTCTTT,CATSRELAGDRGTEAFF
TRBV7-9,NA,13,NA,TRBJ2-7,TGTGCCAGCAGCTTAGAGGCAGGACTCGAGCAGTACTTC,CASSLEAGLEQYF
TRBV5-6,NA,13,TRBD1,TRBJ2-7,TGTGCCAGCAGCTGGGACAGAACCTACGAGCAGTACTTC,CASSWDRTYEQYF
TRBV5-6,NA,14,NA,TRBJ1-5,TGTGCCAGCAGCTCCGGACAGAACAATCAGCCCCAGCATTTT,CASSSGQNNQPQHF
TRBV12-2,NA,17,NA,TRBJ1-2,TGTGCAAGTCGCTTAGTCATGGCAGACCACCCCTTGGCCGGCTACACCTTC,CASRLVMADHPLAGYTF
TRBV7-2,NA,17,TRBD2,TRBJ2-1,TGTGCCAGCAGCCCTCAACCCGGGGGGACTAGTGACAATGAGCAGTTCTTC,CASSPQPGGTSDNEQFF
TRBV4-2,NA,15,NA,TRBJ1-1,TGTGCCAGCAGCCAAGATTTGGGAGAGAACACTGAAGCTTTCTTT,CASSQDLGENTEAFF
TRBV7-3,large,14,TRBD1,TRBJ1-2,TGTGCCAGCAGTCAACAGGGGGCGAGCTATGGCTACACCTTC,CASSQQGASYGYTF
TRBV23-1,NA,12,NA,TRBJ1-2,TGCGCCAGCAGTCAATCGGCGCAGGGCTACACCTTC,CASSQSAQGYTF
TRBV5-6,few,15,NA,TRBJ1-4,TGTGCCAGCAGCTCCTGGGGGGGCGCGGACGAAAAACTGTTTTTT,CASSSWGGADEKLFF
TRBV3-1/TRBV3-2,NA,14,NA,TRBJ2-5,TGTGCCAGCAGCCAAGTCTCGGGGATGGAGACCCAGTACTTC,CASSQVSGMETQYF
TRBV6-5,NA,14,NA,TRBJ1-5,TGTGCCAGCAGTTACTGGGGCAGCAATCAGCCCCAGCATTTT,CASSYWGSNQPQHF
TRBV7-9,NA,16,TRBD2,TRBJ2-1,TGTGCCAGCAGCTTTACGACTAGCGGGGGCGGCAATGAGCAGTTCTTC,CASSFTTSGGGNEQFF
TRBV6-1,NA,19,NA,TRBJ1-5,TGTGCCAGCAGTGAAAGGGATAATCTCCCTCCCCGCAGCAATCAGCCCCAGCATTTT,CASSERDNLPPRSNQPQHF
TRBV2,NA,14,NA,TRBJ2-7,TGTGCCAGCAGTGAGGTTAGCGCAGACTACGAGCAGTACTTC,CASSEVSADYEQYF
TRBV3-1/TRBV3-2,once,13,NA,TRBJ1-1,TGTGCCAGCAGCCTACAGGGCGACACTGAAGCTTTCTTT,CASSLQGDTEAFF
TRBV6-2/TRBV6-3,NA,18,TRBD2,TRBJ2-2,TGTGCCAGCAGCTATAACCTAGCGGGAGGGTATAACACCGGGGAGCTGTTTTTT,CASSYNLAGGYNTGELFF
TRBV5-6,NA,15,NA,TRBJ2-2,TGTGCCAGCAGCCGGGGAGTGGGGACCACCGGGGAGCTGTTTTTT,CASSRGVGTTGELFF
TRBV5-4,NA,15,TRBD1,TRBJ2-5,TGTGCCAGCAGCCCGGGGACAGGGGGCTGGGAGACCCAGTACTTC,CASSPGTGGWETQYF
TRBV19,few,14,NA,TRBJ1-6,TGTGCCAGTAGTCCGGGGGCACGGAATTCACCCCTCCACTTT,CASSPGARNSPLHF
TRBV18,NA,13,NA,TRBJ2-7,TGTGCCAGCTCACCTTCTGAGGATTACGAGCAGTACTTC,CASSPSEDYEQYF
TRBV7-3,NA,19,NA,TRBJ1-1,TGTGCCAGCAGCTTTAGTCAAGGGCTCTTAAATGACCCGAACACTGAAGCTTTCTTT,CASSFSQGLLNDPNTEAFF
TRBV5-6,few,16,TRBD1,TRBJ1-3,TGTGCCAGCAGCTTATCGGACAGGGGAGCTGGAAACACCATATATTTT,CASSLSDRGAGNTIYF
TRBV11-3,NA,18,NA,TRBJ1-1,TGTGCCAGCAGCGCTCCGCCTAAGGTACGGAGACTGAACACTGAAGCTTTCTTT,CASSAPPKVRRLNTEAFF
TRBV6-5,once,15,NA,TRBJ2-7,TGTGCCAGCAGTACCGGGACACTTAATACCTACGAGCAGTACTTC,CASSTGTLNTYEQYF
TRBV27,NA,16,NA,TRBJ2-7,TGTGCCAGCAGTTTATTGTCAGGGGACGAACCCTACGAGCAGTACTTC,CASSLLSGDEPYEQYF
TRBV5-6,NA,15,TRBD2,TRBJ2-3,TGTGCCAGCAGCGCCCCCCCGACTAGCTCAGATACGCAGTATTTT,CASSAPPTSSDTQYF
TRBV11-2,NA,14,NA,TRBJ1-5,TGTGCCAGCAGCCCGGTGGGGGGCAATCAGCCCCAGCATTTT,CASSPVGGNQPQHF
TRBV4-3,few,14,NA,TRBJ2-7,TGCGCCAGCAGCCACACTACTACGGCATCCGAGCAGTACTTC,CASSHTTTASEQYF
TRBV6-5,NA,16,TRBD1,TRBJ1-2,TGTGCCAGCAGTTTGGACAGGAGACGAGCTAACTATGGCTACACCTTC,CASSLDRRRANYGYTF
TRBV19,NA,16,NA,TRBJ1-5,TGTGCCAGTACGTGGGAGGGCAGGGGTAGCAATCAGCCCCAGCATTTT,CASTWEGRGSNQPQHF
TRBV11-2,NA,16,NA,TRBJ1-3,TGTGCCAGCAGCTTCGAAGGTTTGAGCTCTGGAAACACCATATATTTT,CASSFEGLSSGNTIYF
TRBV2,NA,15,TRBD1,TRBJ1-2,TGTGCCATGCAAGCCCCGGGACAGCAAATCTATGGCTACACCTTC,CAMQAPGQQIYGYTF
TRBV7-9,NA,12,NA,TRBJ1-2,TGTGCCAGCAGCTTAGCAGACTATGGCTACACCTTC,CASSLADYGYTF
TRBV5-1,NA,15,NA,TRBJ1-5,TGCGCCAGCAGCCCTCGGGCAGGCCCCAATCAGCCCCAGCATTTT,CASSPRAGPNQPQHF
TRBV12-3/TRBV12-4,NA,13,NA,TRBJ1-3,TGTGCCAGCAGTTTAGGAGCTGGAAACACCATATATTTT,CASSLGAGNTIYF
TRBV6-2/TRBV6-3,NA,17,NA,TRBJ2-1,TGTGCCAGCAGTTACCCCCCCAAGGGGTTGCAGTTGGATGAGCAGTTCTTC,CASSYPPKGLQLDEQFF
TRBV19,NA,14,NA,TRBJ2-7,TGTGCCAGTAGTGTCGCCCGCAGCTCCTACGAGCAGTACTTC,CASSVARSSYEQYF
TRBV13,NA,14,TRBD1,TRBJ1-2,TGTGCCAGCAGCGCCGGGACAGGGGTTTTTGGCTACACCTTC,CASSAGTGVFGYTF
TRBV2,NA,15,TRBD1,TRBJ1-4,TGTGCCAGCAGTGGCCAGGGGGCAACTAATGAAAAACTGTTTTTT,CASSGQGATNEKLFF
TRBV4-2,NA,12,NA,TRBJ1-5,TGTGCCAGCAGGGCTATCGATCAGCCCCAGCATTTT,CASRAIDQPQHF
TRBV6-2/TRBV6-3,NA,19,TRBD2,TRBJ2-1,TGTGCCAGCAGTTACCGGGAACTAGCGGGTTCCGGCTCCTACAATGAGCAGTTCTTC,CASSYRELAGSGSYNEQFF
TRBV10-3,NA,15,NA,TRBJ2-5,TGTGCCATCAGTGCGGGCATTTCTCCCCGGGAGACCCAGTACTTC,CAISAGISPRETQYF
TRBV7-7,NA,16,TRBD1,TRBJ2-5,TGTGCTAGCAGCTTAGGCGGGACAGGGGATGGGGAGACCCAGTACTTC,CASSLGGTGDGETQYF